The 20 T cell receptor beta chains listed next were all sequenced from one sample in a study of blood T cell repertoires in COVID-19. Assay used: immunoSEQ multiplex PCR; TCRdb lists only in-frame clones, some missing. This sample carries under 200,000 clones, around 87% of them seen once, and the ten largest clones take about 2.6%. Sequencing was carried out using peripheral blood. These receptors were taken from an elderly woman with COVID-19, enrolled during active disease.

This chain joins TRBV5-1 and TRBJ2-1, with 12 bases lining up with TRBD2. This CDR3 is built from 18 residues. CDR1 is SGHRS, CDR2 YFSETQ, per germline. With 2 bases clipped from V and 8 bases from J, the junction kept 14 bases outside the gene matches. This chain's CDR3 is CASSFPPPSSGRADEQFF. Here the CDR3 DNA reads TGCGCCAGCAGCTTCCCGCCGCCATCTAGCGGGAGGGCCGATGAGCAGTTCTTC.

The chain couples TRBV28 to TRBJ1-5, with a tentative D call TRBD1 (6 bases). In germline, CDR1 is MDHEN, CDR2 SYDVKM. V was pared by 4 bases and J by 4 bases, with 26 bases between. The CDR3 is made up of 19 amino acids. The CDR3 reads CASSSLVRFVQGRNQPQHF. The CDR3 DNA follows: TGTGCCAGCAGTTCACTGGTGCGTTTTGTACAGGGTAGGAATCAGCCCCAGCATTTT.

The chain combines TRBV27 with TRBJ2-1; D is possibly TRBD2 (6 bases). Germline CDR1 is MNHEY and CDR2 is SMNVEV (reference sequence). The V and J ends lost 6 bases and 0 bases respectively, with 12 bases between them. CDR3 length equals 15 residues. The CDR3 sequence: CASRPGLSSYNEQFF. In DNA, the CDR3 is TGTGCCAGCAGACCGGGACTGAGCTCCTACAATGAGCAGTTCTTC.

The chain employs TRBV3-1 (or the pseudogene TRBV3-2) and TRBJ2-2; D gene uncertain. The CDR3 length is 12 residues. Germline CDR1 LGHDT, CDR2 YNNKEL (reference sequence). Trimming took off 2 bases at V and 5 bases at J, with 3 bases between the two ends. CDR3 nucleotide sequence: TGTGCCAGCAGCCAACGGACCGGGGAGCTGTTTTTT. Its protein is CASSQRTGELFF.

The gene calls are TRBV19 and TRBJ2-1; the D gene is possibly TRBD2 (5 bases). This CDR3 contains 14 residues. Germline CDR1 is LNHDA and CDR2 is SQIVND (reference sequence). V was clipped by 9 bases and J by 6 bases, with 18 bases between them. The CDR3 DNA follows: TGTGCCAGCCAGGCTAGCCACCTCGGCAATGAGCAGTTCTTC. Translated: CASQASHLGNEQFF.

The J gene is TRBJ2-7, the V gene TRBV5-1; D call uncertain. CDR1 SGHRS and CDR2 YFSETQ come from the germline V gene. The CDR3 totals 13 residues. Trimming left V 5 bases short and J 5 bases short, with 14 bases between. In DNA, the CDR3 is TGCGCCAGCAGTTCCGGGTCCGAAGACGAGCAGTACTTC. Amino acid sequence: CASSSGSEDEQYF. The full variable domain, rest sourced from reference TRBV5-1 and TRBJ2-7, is KAGVTQTPRYLIKTRGQQVTLSCSPISGHRSVSWYQQTPGQGLQFLFEYFSETQRNKGNFPGRFSGRQFSNSRSEMNVSTLELGDSALYLCASSSGSEDEQYFGPGTRLTVT.

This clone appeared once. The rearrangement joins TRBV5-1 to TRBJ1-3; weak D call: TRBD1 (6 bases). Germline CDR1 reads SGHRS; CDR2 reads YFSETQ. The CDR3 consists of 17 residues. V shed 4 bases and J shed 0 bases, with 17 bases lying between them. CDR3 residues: CASSPRPVGGSGNTIYF. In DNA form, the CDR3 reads TGCGCCAGCAGCCCTAGGCCGGTAGGGGGCTCTGGAAACACCATATATTTT.

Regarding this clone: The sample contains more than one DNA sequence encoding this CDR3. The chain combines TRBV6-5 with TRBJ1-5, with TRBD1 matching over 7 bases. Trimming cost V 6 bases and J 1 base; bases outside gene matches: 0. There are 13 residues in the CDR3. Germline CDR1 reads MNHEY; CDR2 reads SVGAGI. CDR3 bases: TGTGCCAGCAGACAGGGGAGCAATCAGCCCCAGCATTTT. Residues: CASRQGSNQPQHF.

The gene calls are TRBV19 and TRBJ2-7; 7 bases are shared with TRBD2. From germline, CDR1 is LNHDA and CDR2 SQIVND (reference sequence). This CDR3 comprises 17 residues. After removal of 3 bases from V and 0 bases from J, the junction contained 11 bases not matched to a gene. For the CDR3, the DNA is TGTGCCAGTAGTATTTCTAGCGGTAATACACACTCCTACGAGCAGTACTTC. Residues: CASSISSGNTHSYEQYF.

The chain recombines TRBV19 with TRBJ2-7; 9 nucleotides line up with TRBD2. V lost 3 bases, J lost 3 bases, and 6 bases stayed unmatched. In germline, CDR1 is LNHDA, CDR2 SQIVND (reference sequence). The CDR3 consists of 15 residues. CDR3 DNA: TGTGCCAGTAGTATTGTAGCGGGAGAGAACTACGAGCAGTACTTC. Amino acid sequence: CASSIVAGENYEQYF.

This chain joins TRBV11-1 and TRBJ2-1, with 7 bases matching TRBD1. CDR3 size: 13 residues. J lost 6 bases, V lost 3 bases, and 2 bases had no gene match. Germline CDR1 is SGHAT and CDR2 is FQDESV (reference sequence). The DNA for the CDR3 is TGTGCCAGCAGCTTGGCAGGGGGCAATGAGCAGTTCTTC. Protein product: CASSLAGGNEQFF.

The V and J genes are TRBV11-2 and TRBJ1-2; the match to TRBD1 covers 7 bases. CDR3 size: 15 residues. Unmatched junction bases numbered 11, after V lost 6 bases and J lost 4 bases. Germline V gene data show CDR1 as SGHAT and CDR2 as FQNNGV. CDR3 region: CASSPWDSTFYGYTF. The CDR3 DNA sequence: TGTGCCAGCAGTCCCTGGGACAGTACCTTCTATGGCTACACCTTC.

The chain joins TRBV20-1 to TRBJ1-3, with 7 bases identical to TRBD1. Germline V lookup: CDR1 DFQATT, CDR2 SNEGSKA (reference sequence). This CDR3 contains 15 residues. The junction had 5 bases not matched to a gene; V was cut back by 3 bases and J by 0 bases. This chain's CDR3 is CSASYGQVSGNTIYF. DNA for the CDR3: TGCAGTGCTAGTTACGGACAGGTCTCTGGAAACACCATATATTTT.

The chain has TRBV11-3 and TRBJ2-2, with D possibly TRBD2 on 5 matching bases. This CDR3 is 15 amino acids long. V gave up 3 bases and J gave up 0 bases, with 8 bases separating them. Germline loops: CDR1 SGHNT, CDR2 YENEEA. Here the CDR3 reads CASSLSGANTGELFF. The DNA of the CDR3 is TGTGCCAGCAGCTTGTCCGGGGCGAACACCGGGGAGCTGTTTTTT.

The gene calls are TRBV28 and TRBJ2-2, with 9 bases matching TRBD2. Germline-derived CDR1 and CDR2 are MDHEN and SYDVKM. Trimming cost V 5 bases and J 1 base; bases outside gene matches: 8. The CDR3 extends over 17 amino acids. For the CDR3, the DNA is TGTGCCAGCAGTCTTCAACGTAGCGGGAGGAACACCGGGGAGCTGTTTTTT. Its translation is CASSLQRSGRNTGELFF.

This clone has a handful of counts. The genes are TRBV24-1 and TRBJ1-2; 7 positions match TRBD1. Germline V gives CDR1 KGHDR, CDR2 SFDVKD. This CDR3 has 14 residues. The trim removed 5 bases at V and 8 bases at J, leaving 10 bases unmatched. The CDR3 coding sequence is TGTGCCACCAGTGCTCCCGGGACAGTCGGGGGCTACACCTTC. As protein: CATSAPGTVGGYTF.

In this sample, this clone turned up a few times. This CDR3 reads CASTRTSAGELFF. In DNA form, the CDR3 reads TGTGCCAGCACCCGGACTAGCGCCGGGGAGCTGTTTTTT. J is TRBJ2-2 and V is TRBV12-3 or TRBV12-4; 9 bases are shared with TRBD2. J was trimmed by 6 bases and V by 7 bases; bases with no gene match: 3. This CDR3 contains 13 residues.

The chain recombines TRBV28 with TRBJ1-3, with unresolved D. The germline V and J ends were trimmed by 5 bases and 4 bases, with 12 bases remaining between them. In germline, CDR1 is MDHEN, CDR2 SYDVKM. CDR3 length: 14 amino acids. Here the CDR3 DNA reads TGTGCCAGCAGTACAGAGAGGAGGGGAAACACCATATATTTT. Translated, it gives CASSTERRGNTIYF.

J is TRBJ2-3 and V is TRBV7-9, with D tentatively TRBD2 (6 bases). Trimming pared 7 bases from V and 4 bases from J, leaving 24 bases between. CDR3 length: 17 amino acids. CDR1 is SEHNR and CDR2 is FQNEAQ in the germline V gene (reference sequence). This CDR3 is CASNPPGEAIRADTQYF. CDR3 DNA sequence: TGTGCCAGCAACCCCCCGGGGGAAGCGATTAGGGCAGATACGCAGTATTTT.

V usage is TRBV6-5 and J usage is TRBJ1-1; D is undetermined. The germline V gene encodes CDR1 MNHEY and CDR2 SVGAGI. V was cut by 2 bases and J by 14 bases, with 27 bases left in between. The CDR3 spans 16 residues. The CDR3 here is CASSYAQLTMTSGRFF. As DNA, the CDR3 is TGTGCCAGCAGTTACGCCCAACTTACCATGACGAGCGGGCGCTTCTTT.